The clone carrying this TCR beta chain was detected only a few times. The CDR3 is 14 residues long. Germline assignment: CDR1 SGHDT and CDR2 YYEEEE. V was shortened by 0 bases and J by 5 bases, with 11 bases between the two germline ends. TCRdb recomputed calls from the 5' RACE reads with MiXCR, one row per CDR3 protein. The sample consists of more than 1.5 million distinct CDR3 sequences, more than 30% of them appearing once. The data were taken from a study of identical twins. The rearrangement links TRBV5-6 to TRBJ1-2, with TRBD1 as a possible D gene (5 bases). This clonotype originated in a newborn girl in good health. The source material was cord blood. The CDR3 coding sequence is TGTGCCAGCAGCTTGGAGGGCAGGGTTTATGGCTACACCTTC. Translation: CASSLEGRVYGYTF.